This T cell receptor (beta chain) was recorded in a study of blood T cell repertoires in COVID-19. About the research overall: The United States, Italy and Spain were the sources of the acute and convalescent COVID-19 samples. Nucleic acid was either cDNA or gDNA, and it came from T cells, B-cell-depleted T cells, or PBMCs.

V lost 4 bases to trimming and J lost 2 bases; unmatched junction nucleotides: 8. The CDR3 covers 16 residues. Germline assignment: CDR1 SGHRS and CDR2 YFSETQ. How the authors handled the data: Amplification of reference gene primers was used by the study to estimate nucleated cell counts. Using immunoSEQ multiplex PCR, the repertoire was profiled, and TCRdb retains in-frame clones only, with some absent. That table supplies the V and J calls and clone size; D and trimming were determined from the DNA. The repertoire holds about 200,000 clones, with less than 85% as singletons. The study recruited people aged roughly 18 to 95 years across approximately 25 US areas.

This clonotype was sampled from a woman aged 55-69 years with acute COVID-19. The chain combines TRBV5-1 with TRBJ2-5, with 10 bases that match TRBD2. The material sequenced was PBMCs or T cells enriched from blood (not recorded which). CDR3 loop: CASSVGASGRQETQYF. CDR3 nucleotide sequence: TGCGCCAGCAGCGTCGGAGCTAGCGGGAGACAAGAGACCCAGTACTTC.